This T cell receptor (beta chain) originates from a study of CD8 T cells in ankylosing spondylitis. Libraries for TCR beta were made by quantitative 5'-RACE with molecular barcodes. A single record per CDR3 protein comes from TCRdb applying MiXCR to the 5' RACE reads. The repertoire consists of approximately 240,000 distinct CDR3 sequences, with roughly a quarter occurring once and the leading ten covering around 0.58%. Study-level results: Disease-linked clones reportedly showed significant enrichment in matched ankylosing spondylitis synovial fluid. Some motif variants had been reported before (in reactive arthritis synovial fluid and blood).

The CDR3 covers 14 residues. Germline trimming cut 5 bases from V and 4 bases from J; bases unmatched to any gene: 6. CDR1 and CDR2 (germline): SGHTA, FQGNSA. This clonotype was detected ten times or more. The antigen is unknown. Sequencing was performed on blood, either unsorted or a sorted T cell fraction (not recorded which). The genes are TRBV7-2 and TRBJ2-3; 7 bases match TRBD1. This receptor was taken from a male donor with ankylosing spondylitis or in good health (not recorded which). CDR3 coding DNA: TGTGCCAGCAGCACTCGACAGGGTGCAGATACGCAGTATTTT. Its translation is CASSTRQGADTQYF.